This TCR beta chain was found in a study of CD8+ T cells in alopecia areata. Between the trimmed V and J ends, which lost 4 bases and 12 bases, there was a span of 14 bases. Germline assignment: CDR1 SGHDT and CDR2 YYEEEE. This CDR3 contains 12 residues. TCR sequencing used cDNA made by reverse transcription of extracted RNA. Using immunoSEQ multiplex PCR, the repertoire was profiled, and TCRdb retains in-frame clones only, with some absent. The sample comprises about 190,000 clones, approximately 56% of which are singletons, and roughly 15% rests with the top ten. The sample in question was CD4+ T cells sorted from blood, obtained at week 0. V is TRBV5-6 and J is TRBJ2-1; the D is unclear. This TCR was sampled from a human donor with alopecia areata. CDR3 sequence reads: CASSRALSMQFF. CDR3 in DNA: TGTGCCAGCAGCCGTGCCCTTAGTATGCAGTTCTTC.